A single T cell receptor beta chain is shown here with its context. Germline CDR1 reads DFQATT; CDR2 reads SNEGSKA (reference sequence). The CDR3 length is 13 residues. TCRdb ran MiXCR on the RACE reads and lists one entry per CDR3 protein. Seen here are 250,000 to 300,000 distinct CDR3 sequences, around 7.7% observed once, and the top ten hold about 1.2%. The entry originates in a study of human T cells and chemical hapten exposure. Study context: Diphenylcyclopropenone was administered weekly to the scalp of patients throughout the roughly 22-week study.

The time point: pre-sensitization, week 0. Treatment here: therapeutic diphenylcyclopropenone sensitization with weekly scalp DPC. The source was whole blood, collected in connection with sensitization to the hapten diphenylcyclopropenone (DPC). The J gene is TRBJ2-3, the V gene TRBV20-1; 9 bases match TRBD2. The receptor's source is a man aged 18 to 29 with alopecia areata. Some clones in this sample may be carry-over from other donors' samples. The CDR3 protein is CTTASGGTDTQYF. In DNA, the CDR3 is TGCACTACAGCTAGCGGGGGCACAGATACGCAGTATTTT.